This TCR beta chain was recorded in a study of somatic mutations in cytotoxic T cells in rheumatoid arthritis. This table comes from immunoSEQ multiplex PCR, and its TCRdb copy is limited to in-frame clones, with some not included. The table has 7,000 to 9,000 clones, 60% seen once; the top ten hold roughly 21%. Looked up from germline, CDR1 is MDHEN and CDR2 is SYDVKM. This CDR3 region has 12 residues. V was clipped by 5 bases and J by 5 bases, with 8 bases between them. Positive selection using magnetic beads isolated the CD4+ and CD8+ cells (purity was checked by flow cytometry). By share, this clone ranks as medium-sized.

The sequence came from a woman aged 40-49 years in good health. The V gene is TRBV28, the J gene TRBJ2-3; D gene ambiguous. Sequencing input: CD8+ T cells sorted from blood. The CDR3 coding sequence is TGTGCCAGCAGTCCGTACGAAGATACGCAGTATTTT. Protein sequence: CASSPYEDTQYF.